This TCR beta chain came from a study of shared clonotypes between healthy human individuals (dated by TCRdb to the early 2020s). In terms of the full investigation: A couple of women and a few men aged 18 to 49 years were included in the cohort. The study deeply sequenced blood TCR repertoires of about 5 healthy adults to estimate repertoire size and the extent of clonotype sharing between individuals. For each donor, three plates each were used for CD4 naive and CD4 memory, two plates were used for CD8 naive, and one plate was used for CD8 memory. Per donor, leukapheresis produced somewhere between about 0.9 and 9.5 billion PBMCs. To increase sequencing depth and limit assay-specific biases, TCR repertoire library preparation and sequencing were carried out by different laboratories using diverse techniques.

What the work shows at the level of the full study, not this receptor alone: About 4.5% of naive CD4, 3% to 3.5% of naive CD8, approximately 2.2% of memory CD4, and 0.4% of memory CD8 clonotypes were shared across several donors. Because the study included only a small number of donors, the genetic and exposure-history diversity represented was limited. Larger estimated clonotype richness was generally found for naive subsets than for memory subsets. Pairwise subsampling led to the expectation that sequencing depth would affect the degree of clonotype sharing among donors. Clonotypes shared by all four sorted-subset donors showed higher generation probabilities than non-shared clonotypes. Sampling was restricted to blood, and TCR repertoires in tissues likely differ from the TCR repertoires found in blood. Incomplete sequencing was indicated by rarefaction of sorted-subset datasets, despite the large sequencing depth.

Using the deep immunoSEQ assay, multiplex PCR amplified TCR CDR3 regions from genomic DNA. Extracted genomic DNA from each cell subset was distributed evenly across all wells of several immunoSEQ 96-well plates, and each plate was treated as a replicate. For sorted subsets, approximately 190 ng of genomic DNA, equivalent to tens of thousands of T cell genomes, went into each replicate PCR. Purified libraries were quantified with a Qubit 3.0 fluorometer, sized on a Bioanalyzer 2100, and re-quantified with the KAPA Library Quantification kit. Every immunoSEQ 96-well plate was sequenced on a dedicated single-read 150-cycle Illumina NextSeq 550 flow cell. Regarding the original processing steps: Because only junctional sequences without quality scores were contained in the immunoSEQ output, filtering matching that applied to full-length reads could not be performed. To assign V/J genes and CDR3, sequences were annotated using PyIR, a Python wrapper for IgBLAST v1.9, with IMGT germline references. Reads were removed for weak V/J assignments (E-value above 1e-6), missing CDR3, stop codons, out-of-frame junctions, or ambiguous translated residues. A V3J clonotype was defined by an identical inferred V gene, J gene, and CDR3 amino acid sequence. Percentage overlap between repertoires was computed as shared unique clonotypes divided by the size of the smaller repertoire. Three approaches were used to assess repertoire richness: RTK rarefaction, the Chao1 estimator, and Recon v2.1 estimates of unobserved clonotypes. Generation probabilities for all TCRbeta clonotypes obtained by the gDNA method from a handful of donors were computed using OLGA. In its TCRdb copy, this immuneACCESS table keeps in-frame sequences only and misses some clones. Where compared with another copy, unresolved V genes explain less than half of these, and the others have no known cause. V, J and clone size reflect that table, while D and trimming were determined from the DNA. In this sample the table shows 1.5 million to 2.5 million clones, just under 95% of which occur a single time. The biggest ten clones account for under 1.5% of the sample.

V is cut by 0 bases and J by 0 bases, and the space between the germline ends is 0 bases. The CDR3 numbers 12 residues from cysteine through phenylalanine. This entry keeps only the CDR3 DNA: 36 bases, framed from base 1. The germline V gene yields SNHLY for CDR1 and FYNNEI for CDR2. CD8 naive samples were CD45RO-negative cells positively selected for CCR7, giving a CD45RA+CCR7+ population that excluded TemRA cells. Healthy HIV-negative adults with no recently reported acute infections or vaccinations were included as donors. Every donor was a Caucasian adult living in Nashville, Tennessee, USA. Blood was obtained by leukapheresis, after which PBMCs were separated by Ficoll-Histopaque density gradient centrifugation and cryopreserved in liquid nitrogen vapor phase. Analytical flow cytometry was used to check the purity and quantity of each magnetically sorted T cell population. Each sorted fraction had its genomic DNA isolated and then quantified by UV absorbance on a Nanodrop 2000c.

A note on this clone: This clone's antigen is unknown. No much larger clone is present one base from it, and per-base qualities are unavailable.

Sequenced: naive CD8+ T cells sorted from blood. The label giving this sample's cell subset or site can be read as: CD45RA+CCR7+. The chain is assembled from TRBV2 and TRBJ2-7, with an unclear D gene assignment. The TCR was taken from a young man in good health. This receptor carries the CDR3 CASSEASYEQYF. The DNA sequence reads TGTGCCAGCAGTGAAGCCTCCTACGAGCAGTACTTC.